Detailed here is one TCR beta chain. As yet, its antigen is unknown. This entry belongs to a study of T cell responses to AZD1222 COVID-19 vaccine. Looking at the study overall: Pooling covered second doses at about 4 or about 12 weeks. Study results and caveats: Clonal diversity was possibly underestimated, and the donors were mostly white British, with more females. Without day 14 samples, only post-peak T cell repertoires were studied. Baseline seropositivity characterized only a handful of AZD1222 recipients.

The CDR3 contains 15 residues. Germline V CDR1 and CDR2: SGHRS, YFSETQ. After removal of 2 bases from V and 5 bases from J, the junction contained 4 bases not matched to a gene. Profiling relied on immunoSEQ multiplex PCR, and the TCRdb table lists in-frame clones only, not all of them. Among tens of thousands of clones listed, about 90% were seen once. This sequence was found in an adult in good health. V is TRBV5-1 and J is TRBJ2-7, with TRBD2 matching over 13 bases. Here the sequenced sample was peripheral blood, taken on day 0 of AZD1222 vaccination. CDR3 amino acids: CASSFAGLAGDEQYF. The CDR3 coding sequence is TGCGCCAGCAGCTTTGCCGGACTAGCGGGAGACGAGCAGTACTTC.